One and the same sample provided the 7 T cell receptor beta chains below, sequenced in a study of shared clonotypes between healthy human individuals. The assay was immunoSEQ multiplex PCR, and TCRdb's table has in-frame clones only and misses some. The sample consists of about 2 million clones, 85% to 95% of them appearing once. Terminally differentiated effector memory CD45RA+ cells were left out of the naive CD8 fraction, which was CD45RO-negative and positively selected for CCR7. Sequencing input: naive CD8+ T cells sorted from blood. The receptors derive from a man aged 18-30 years in good health.

This rearrangement joins TRBV6-5 to TRBJ1-1; D perhaps matches TRBD1 (5 bases). Per germline, CDR1 MNHEY and CDR2 SVGAGI. This CDR3 comprises 13 residues. Trimming shortened V by 7 bases and J by 5 bases, and 14 bases separated the two germline ends. The CDR3 sequence: CASTVTGGTEAFF. CDR3 coding DNA: TGTGCCAGCACCGTTACCGGGGGGACTGAAGCTTTCTTT.

The chain recombines TRBV4-3 with TRBJ2-3; D unclear. V was pared by 2 bases and J by 5 bases, with 8 bases between. The CDR3 has 13 residues. Germline V CDR1 and CDR2: LGHNA, YSLEER. The CDR3 loop reads CASSQILEDTQYF. In nucleotides, the CDR3 is TGCGCCAGCAGCCAAATACTGGAAGATACGCAGTATTTT.

The chain links TRBV5-4 to TRBJ2-1; 9 nucleotides line up with TRBD1. CDR1 is SGHNT and CDR2 is YYREEE in the germline V gene (reference sequence). V lost 2 bases to trimming and J lost 3 bases; unmatched junction nucleotides: 6. The CDR3 has 16 amino acids. The CDR3 sequence: CASSFNRDRVYNEQFF. The CDR3 DNA reads TGTGCCAGCAGCTTTAACCGGGACAGGGTCTACAATGAGCAGTTCTTC.

CDR3: CSVLAGGPGAKNIQYF. In DNA, the CDR3 is TGCAGCGTCTTAGCGGGAGGGCCGGGGGCCAAAAACATTCAGTACTTC. This rearrangement joins TRBV29-1 to TRBJ2-4; TRBD2 matches 11 bases. The CDR3 covers 16 residues. V shed 6 bases, J shed 1 base, and the junction held 8 bases outside the gene matches. In germline, CDR1 is SQVTM, CDR2 ANQGSEA.

This clone was picked up one time. The chain uses TRBV9 and TRBJ2-1, with 13 bases lining up with TRBD2. Trimming at V came to 0 bases and at J to 8 bases, leaving 5 bases not matched to a gene. Germline V CDR1 and CDR2: SGDLS, YYNGEE. The CDR3 has 16 residues. CDR3: CASSVAGTSGIHEQFF. The CDR3 region has the DNA TGTGCCAGCAGCGTAGCCGGGACTAGCGGGATCCATGAGCAGTTCTTC.

The J gene is TRBJ2-1, the V gene TRBV4-3, with 9 bases aligning to TRBD2. CDR3 length: 13 amino acids. V lost 8 bases, J lost 9 bases, and 8 bases stayed unmatched. Germline CDR1 and CDR2: LGHNA and YSLEER. CDR3 sequence: CASGYSGRGEQFF. Written as DNA, the CDR3 is TGCGCCAGCGGATATAGCGGGAGAGGTGAGCAGTTCTTC.

The rearrangement links TRBV7-9 to TRBJ1-5; TRBD1 might be the D (6 bases). V was shortened by 5 bases and J by 0 bases, with 11 bases between the two germline ends. The germline gives CDR1 SEHNR, CDR2 FQNEAQ (reference sequence). The CDR3 is made up of 15 amino acids. DNA of the CDR3: TGTGCCAGCAGCGAAGGGACATCTAGCAATCAGCCCCAGCATTTT. This sequence encodes CASSEGTSSNQPQHF. The full variable domain, in which reference TRBV7-9 and TRBJ1-5 provide the parts outside the CDR3, is DTGVSQNPRHKITKRGQNVTFRCDPISEHNRLYWYRQTLGQGPEFLTYFQNEAQLEKSRLLSDRFSAERPKGSFSTLEIQRTEQGDSAMYLCASSEGTSSNQPQHFGDGTRLSIL.